The T cell receptor (beta chain) described here comes from a study of regulatory T cells in long-lasting Graves disease. Study observations and caveats: Favored gene segments in persistent disease were TRBV28, TRBJ1-2 and TRBJ2-5.

In building TCR beta libraries, iRepertoire HTBI primers were used together with Arm-PCR of CDR3 regions. One entry per CDR3 protein results from TCRdb running MiXCR on the multiplex PCR reads. This table has 520,000 or so distinct CDR3 sequences, about 11% appearing once. The sample holds a few counts of this clonotype. Its cognate antigen is unknown. Described time point: newly diagnosed GD, antithyroid drugs for less than 3 months. TCR sequences were obtained from RNA taken from PBMCs. It was by American Thyroid Association guidelines that Graves' disease was diagnosed. The CDR3 spans 15 residues. Trimming removed 0 bases from V and 2 bases from J; junction bases left unmatched: 4. Germline V gene sequence: CDR1 SGHRS, CDR2 YFSETQ. These records were also assigned to another study, of T cells in Graves' hyperthyroidism and ophthalmopathy.

The sample was peripheral blood mononuclear cells (PBMCs), taken at new diagnosis, from a patient treated with antithyroid drugs. The receptor comes from a woman under 40 with Graves disease. The rearrangement joins TRBV5-1 to TRBJ1-2; 7 nucleotides align to TRBD1. The CDR3 nucleotides are TGCGCCAGCAGCTTGGTTACAGGGGAGAACTATGGCTACACCTTC. The encoded protein is CASSLVTGENYGYTF.